The T cell receptor (beta chain) described here comes from a study of CD8+CD57+ T cells in acquired aplastic anemia. Patients sequenced had flow cytometry evidence of CD8+CD57+ cell expansion. CDR1 is SQVTM, CDR2 ANQGSEA, per germline. Trimming removed 3 bases at V and 8 bases at J, with 7 bases between. The CDR3 has 11 residues. This clonotype has a single count. What it binds is unknown. A much more abundant neighbour one base away suggests this may be a read error. TCR beta VDJ and CDR3 profiles were obtained from a genomic DNA template. MiXCR, run by TCRdb on the reads, gives a single entry per CDR3 protein. The sample holds about 160,000 distinct CDR3 sequences; 71% are singletons and the top ten take approximately 42%. Study conclusions and caveats: Researchers reported that CD8+ Simpson's diversity was not significantly different in patients versus controls.

The TCR comes from a human donor with aplastic anemia. The sequenced sample was sorted CD4+, CD8+, or CD8+CD57+ T cells (not recorded which) from PBMCs. This sequence joins TRBV29-1 and TRBJ1-4; the D is unclear. The CDR3 nucleotides are TGCAGCGTTGAGTCTGGCGAAAAACTGTTTTTT. Encoded protein: CSVESGEKLFF.